This T cell receptor (beta chain) was retrieved from a study of OX40 agonist ivuxolimab in advanced cancers. Study observations and caveats: The average count of expanded clones was higher among CD8+ T cells than among CD4+. Some patients without response likewise showed low normalized clonal expansion.

Method: immunoSEQ multiplex PCR; TCRdb's copy keeps in-frame clones and lacks some. The table lists 86,000 or so clones, roughly 92% of them singletons, with about 3% in the top ten. Trimming took 8 bases from V and 4 from J, leaving 23 bases between them. This CDR3 contains 16 residues. Germline CDR1 LNHDA, CDR2 SQIVND (reference sequence). Remarks on this clone: Its antigen is unidentified.

The sequence derives from an adult with an advanced solid tumor such as melanoma, head and neck, liver or kidney cancer. The sample in question was CD4+ or CD8+ T cells sorted from blood, obtained in a trial of the OX40 agonist ivuxolimab. V and J are TRBV19 and TRBJ2-5, with D perhaps matching TRBD1 (5 bases). CDR3 amino acids: CASSRTRQNLGETQYF. In DNA form, the CDR3 reads TGTGCCAGTTCCCGAACCCGACAGAATTTAGGAGAGACCCAGTACTTC.